This T cell receptor beta chain was retrieved from a study of T cell repertoires in aging, cancer and after chemotherapy (dated by TCRdb to between 2019 and 2020). Background on the whole study: Donors were distributed across six age groups ranging from 30 or younger to 70 or older, with at least three individuals included per group. TCR repertoires from healthy donor controls were recorded over periods of several months to years and showed clear clonal overlap between repeated samplings. The full dataset contained roughly 8.8 million TCR reads. Peripheral blood TCR beta repertoires from healthy donors and cancer patients were profiled to examine immunoaging and T cell reconstitution after chemotherapy. The cohort comprised around 210 cancer patients, over 90 with hematological and fewer than 140 with solid cancers, plus 95 healthy donors as a reference group. The full study reports these points: According to the authors, the repertoire data do not permit conclusions about immunological memory after chemotherapy. Significantly lower blood TCR diversity and higher clonality were observed in untreated patients with hematological or solid cancers than in age-matched healthy donors. In healthy donors, the decline in TCR diversity with age was mainly explained by loss of richness, whereas in cancer patients loss of evenness was also found to contribute. Median generation probability increased over the chemotherapy interval in both cancer cohorts, suggesting repertoire reconstitution through rebound thymic output.

CDR1 is given as SGHAT and CDR2 as FQDESV, both from the germline V gene (reference sequence). The germline V and J ends show losses of 4 bases and 4 bases respectively, and no gene match explains 11 bases of the junction. The CDR3 measures 16 amino acids from cysteine to phenylalanine. CDR3 DNA only is kept here, 48 bases in frame from base 1. TCR beta rearrangements were amplified from genomic DNA isolated from peripheral blood, not from sorted cells or RNA. By sample share, this clonotype is medium-sized (0.01 to 0.1%). Its antigen is still unknown. The input lacks base qualities; no much larger clone sits a single base away. Rearranged TRB sequences spanning V, D and J segments were amplified in a multiplex touch-down PCR with a mixed TRB-A/B primer pool. Illumina adapters and sample indices were added to the amplicons in two consecutive PCR reactions performed with Phusion HS II polymerase. The amplicons were purified from gel with the NucleoSpin Gel and PCR Clean-up kit and then assessed with Qubit and an Agilent 2100 Bioanalyzer. Libraries were sequenced on an Illumina MiSeq using 600-cycle, single-indexed, paired-end runs. Per the authors' processing: MiXCR versions 2.12 and 3.0.5 were used to process TRB sequences. Each unique CDR3 nucleotide sequence counted as one clone, and only productive sequences with at least two reads were retained. Repertoire metrics included Shannon diversity, evenness, clonality (one minus evenness), and alpha-parameterized diversity profiles from alpha 0 to 5. Generation probabilities of clones in paired pre- and post-chemotherapy samples were computed with the IGoR algorithm. TCRdb ran its own pipeline on the public reads, namely fastp trimming at Q25 and MiXCR clone calling, and kept in-frame beta chains. Rows with one shared CDR3 protein collapse into an entry with the most common genes and DNA. V and J calls and clone size were set by TCRdb, not the authors. Within this sample are about 1,400 distinct CDR3 sequences, with more than 20% of them counted one time only. Together, the top ten hold approximately 12% of the sample.

This sequence originates from a human donor in good health. The chain uses TRBV11-1 and TRBJ1-1, with 8 bases matching TRBD1. The sample consisted of blood. The DNA sequence is given as TGTGCCAGCAGCTCAGACGAGACAGGGGCCGTCACTGAAGCTTTCTTT. This yields the protein CASSSDETGAVTEAFF.